Listed below are T cell receptor beta chains from one sample, sequenced in a study of control samples from healthy donors and cancer patients. Generated by immunoSEQ multiplex PCR, the TCRdb table keeps only in-frame clones and is missing some. The data hold roughly 120,000 clones, with about 95% observed a single time. Sequenced sample: blood. These receptors came from a man aged 25 to 40 in good health. The CDR3 runs from the conserved cysteine through the conserved F or W. A row's size may be missing; if present it is once, few, many or a size class.

>TRBJ2-3|NA|TRBV9
CASSVGLGGPPTDTQYF
>TRBJ1-1|NA|TRBV5-1
CASSLTNTEAFF
>TRBJ1-3|NA|TRBV4-3
CASSDGTGGNTIYF
>TRBJ2-7|NA|TRBV7-9
CASSYQGDEQYF
>TRBJ2-7|NA|TRBV2
CASSAGQGQAYEQYF
>TRBJ2-2|NA|TRBV6-5
CASSSKTRDTGELFF
>TRBJ2-5|NA|TRBV3-1/TRBV3-2
CASSQGEGGSTQYF
>TRBJ1-5|NA|TRBV4-1
CASSQNLDQPQHF
>TRBJ2-2|NA|TRBV11-2
CASSSTQRGLLNTGELFF
>TRBJ2-5|NA|TRBV4-3
CASSQGPGTGEETQYF
>TRBJ2-1|NA|TRBV29-1
CSVVLVLVSGGRDNEQFF
>TRBJ1-5|NA|TRBV6-2/TRBV6-3
CASSPPGFSNQPQHF
>TRBJ2-2|NA|TRBV6-4
CASSDSRQGNTGELFF
>TRBJ1-4|once|TRBV30
CALGQGANEKLFF